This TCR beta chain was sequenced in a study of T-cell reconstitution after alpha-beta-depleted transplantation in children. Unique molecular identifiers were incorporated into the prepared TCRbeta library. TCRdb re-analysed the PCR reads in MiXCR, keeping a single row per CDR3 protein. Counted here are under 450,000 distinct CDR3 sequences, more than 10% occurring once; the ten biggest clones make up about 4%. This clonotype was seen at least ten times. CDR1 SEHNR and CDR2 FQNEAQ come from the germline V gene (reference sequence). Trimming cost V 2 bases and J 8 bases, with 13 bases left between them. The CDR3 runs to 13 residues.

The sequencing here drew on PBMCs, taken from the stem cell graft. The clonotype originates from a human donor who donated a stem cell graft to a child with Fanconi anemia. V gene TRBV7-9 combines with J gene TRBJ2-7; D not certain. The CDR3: CASSLYQAGQQYF. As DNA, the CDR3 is TGTGCCAGCAGCTTATACCAGGCTGGCCAGCAGTACTTC. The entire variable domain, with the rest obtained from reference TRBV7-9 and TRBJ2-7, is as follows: DTGVSQNPRHKITKRGQNVTFRCDPISEHNRLYWYRQTLGQGPEFLTYFQNEAQLEKSRLLSDRFSAERPKGSFSTLEIQRTEQGDSAMYLCASSLYQAGQQYFGPGTRLTVT.